This TCR beta chain was sequenced for a study of blood T cell repertoires in COVID-19 (dated by TCRdb to the early 2020s). Regarding the complete study: The collaborator samples originated in the United States, Italy and Spain and spanned the acute and convalescent phases of COVID-19. The prospective study material was composed of cDNA or gDNA derived from T cells, B-cell-depleted T cells, or PBMCs. Deeply sampled blood TCRbeta repertoires from subjects exposed to, actively infected with, or recovered from COVID-19 were included in the dataset. The repertoires were released in a freely available public database intended as a resource for research on the immune response to SARS-CoV-2. The samples were drawn from the first 160 participants of the ongoing ImmuneRACE study and from some 1,300 subjects provided by 6 global collaborators. Sample metadata almost always included a de-identified subject ID, COVID-19 status, age in years and sex. HLA class I and class II types, where available, came from metadata supplied by the sample provider rather than from assay-based typing.

Details on this clone: Its binding antigen is unknown. No much larger clone exists at a distance of one base, and base qualities are not known.

In the prospective study, participants were roughly 18 to 95 years old, resided in 25 or so geographic areas of the United States, and were enrolled through a virtual design. In the prospective study, participants were assigned to cohorts based on the clinical history participants reported in a screening survey and a study questionnaire. Recovered participants in ImmuneRACE Cohort 3 were defined by two consecutive negative NP/OP PCR tests, clearance by a healthcare professional, or resolution of symptoms. Mobile phlebotomists in the prospective study collected whole blood, serum and a nasopharyngeal or oropharyngeal swab from every participant. Additional blood draws and questionnaires over an approximately two-month period could optionally be provided by prospective study participants. Prospective study blood samples were shipped either frozen or at room temperature before DNA extraction. From cysteine to phenylalanine, the CDR3 is 12 amino acids long. Only the CDR3 DNA stays, 36 bases, in frame from base 1. V drops 5 bases and J drops 4 bases, leaving 6 bases in between. CDR1 and CDR2 (MDHEN, SYDVKM) derive from the germline V gene.

TCRbeta CDR3 regions were amplified from genomic DNA using the immunoSEQ Assay, a bias-controlled multiplex PCR. The authors' pipeline ran thus. Within the assay, amplification of reference gene primers was used to estimate how many nucleated cells each sample contained. To quantify the absolute abundance of each unique TCRbeta CDR3 rearrangement, sequence reads were collapsed and filtered. For each sample, productive Simpson clonality was calculated by taking the square root of Simpson's diversity index across productive rearrangements. Here the immuneACCESS table is served through TCRdb, limited to in-frame sequences with V and J called. Missing clones are a known gap in these copies; in checked studies unresolved V genes cover under half, and the rest lacks a known reason. That table gives V, J and clone size, and the DNA gave D and trimming. In this sample the table shows about 470,000 clones, roughly 87% of which occur a single time. The top ten clonotypes cover roughly 0.7% of the sample.

Beyond this particular receptor, the publication reports: How much clinical and demographic metadata was included differed by source and by participant, and the metadata was provided uncurated.

The TCR was taken from a woman aged 18-29 years who had recovered from COVID-19. The sequencing sample was made of PBMCs or T cells enriched from blood (not recorded which). The rearrangement joined TRBV28 to TRBJ1-5; the D gene assignment is ambiguous. The DNA sequence follows: TGTGCCAGCAGTACACAAAATCAGCCCCAGCATTTT. The resulting protein is CASSTQNQPQHF. Here the CDR3 is joined to the reference TRBV28 and TRBJ1-5 genes, and the full variable domain is: DVKVTQSSRYLVKRTGEKVFLECVQDMDHENMFWYRQDPGLGLRLIYFSYDVKMKEKGDIPEGYSVSREKKERFSLILESASTNQTSMYLCASSTQNQPQHFGDGTRLSIL.